This T cell receptor (beta chain) stems from a study of metastatic and nonmetastatic thyroid tumors. About the study: Peripheral blood and tumor or nodule samples from malignant and benign thyroid patients were compared. Findings of the study overall: Versus benign nodules, malignant thyroid tumors reportedly had significantly higher TCR beta diversity, in blood and tumor.

Patients were all untreated before their thyroid surgery. In the original analysis: Construction of a distant-metastasis classifier for papillary thyroid cancer relied on CDR3 differences across clinicopathological groups. TCRdb re-analyzed the PCR reads using MiXCR. V and J calls and clone size were set by TCRdb, not the authors. Of tens of thousands of clones listed, under 25% are singletons. The CDR3 sequence is 13 residues long. Trimming left V 0 bases short and J 5 bases short, with 8 bases between. Germline-derived CDR1 and CDR2 are LGHNA and YNFKEQ. This clone was seen many times. Its antigen is unknown.

The V call is TRBV4-2, the J call TRBJ2-7; D is possibly TRBD2 (5 bases). Sequencing input: blood. The TCR sequence derives from a male donor with papillary thyroid cancer or a benign thyroid nodule (not recorded which). Some clones in this sample may be carry-over from other donors' samples. CDR3 residues: CASSQDSGNEQYF. The DNA for the CDR3 is TGTGCCAGCAGCCAAGATTCCGGGAACGAGCAGTACTTC.